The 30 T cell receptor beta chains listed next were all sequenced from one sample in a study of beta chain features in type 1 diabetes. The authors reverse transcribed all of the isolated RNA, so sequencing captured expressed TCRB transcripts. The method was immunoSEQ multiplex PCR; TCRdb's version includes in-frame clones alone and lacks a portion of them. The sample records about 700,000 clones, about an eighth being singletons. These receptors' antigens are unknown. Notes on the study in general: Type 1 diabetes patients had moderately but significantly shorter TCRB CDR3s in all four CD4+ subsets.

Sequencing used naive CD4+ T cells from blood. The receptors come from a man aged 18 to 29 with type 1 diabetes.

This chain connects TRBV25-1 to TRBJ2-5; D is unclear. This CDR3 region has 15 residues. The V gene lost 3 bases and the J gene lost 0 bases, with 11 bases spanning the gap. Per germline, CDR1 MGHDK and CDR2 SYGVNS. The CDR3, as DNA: TGTGCCAGCAGTGATATACAGAGTAACCAAGAGACCCAGTACTTC. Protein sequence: CASSDIQSNQETQYF.

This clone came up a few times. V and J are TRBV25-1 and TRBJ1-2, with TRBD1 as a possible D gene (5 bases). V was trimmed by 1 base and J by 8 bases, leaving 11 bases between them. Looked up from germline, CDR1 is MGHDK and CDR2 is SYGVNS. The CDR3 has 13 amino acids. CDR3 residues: CASSEWDPRGYTF. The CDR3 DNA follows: TGTGCCAGCAGTGAATGGGACCCGCGGGGCTACACCTTC.

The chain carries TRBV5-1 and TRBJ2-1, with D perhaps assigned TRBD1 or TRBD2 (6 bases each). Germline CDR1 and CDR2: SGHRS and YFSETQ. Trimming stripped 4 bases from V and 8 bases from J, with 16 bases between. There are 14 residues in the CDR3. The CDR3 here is CASSPGQSGDEQFF. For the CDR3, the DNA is TGCGCCAGCAGCCCCGGACAGTCGGGGGATGAGCAGTTCTTC.

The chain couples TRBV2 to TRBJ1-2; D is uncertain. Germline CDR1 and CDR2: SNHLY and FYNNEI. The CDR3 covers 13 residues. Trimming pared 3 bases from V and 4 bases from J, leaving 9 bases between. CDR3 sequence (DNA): TGTGCCAGCAGTGAGAGTGACGGCTATGGCTACACCTTC. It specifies CASSESDGYGYTF. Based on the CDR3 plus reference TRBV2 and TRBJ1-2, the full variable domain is EPEVTQTPSHQVTQMGQEVILRCVPISNHLYFYWYRQILGQKVEFLVSFYNNEISEKSEIFDDQFSVERPDGSNFTLKIRSTKLEDSAMYFCASSESDGYGYTFGSGTRLTVV.

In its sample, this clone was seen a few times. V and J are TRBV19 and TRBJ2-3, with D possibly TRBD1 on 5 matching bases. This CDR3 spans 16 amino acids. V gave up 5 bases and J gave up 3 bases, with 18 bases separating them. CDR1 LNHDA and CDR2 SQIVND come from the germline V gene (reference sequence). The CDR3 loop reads CASSYFDSEKTDTQYF. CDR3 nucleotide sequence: TGTGCCAGTAGTTATTTCGACAGTGAGAAAACAGATACGCAGTATTTT.

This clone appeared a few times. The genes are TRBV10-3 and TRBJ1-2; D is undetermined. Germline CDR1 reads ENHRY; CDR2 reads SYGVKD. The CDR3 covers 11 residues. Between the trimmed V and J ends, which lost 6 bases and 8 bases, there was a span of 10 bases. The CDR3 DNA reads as TGTGCCATCAGGGATCAGCGGGGCTACACCTTC. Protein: CAIRDQRGYTF.

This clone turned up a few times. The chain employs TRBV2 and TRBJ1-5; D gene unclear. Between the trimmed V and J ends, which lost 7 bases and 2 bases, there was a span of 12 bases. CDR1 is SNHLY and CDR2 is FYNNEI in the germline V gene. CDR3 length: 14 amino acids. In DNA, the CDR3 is TGTGCCAGCACCACGCTGGAAGGCAATCAGCCCCAGCATTTT. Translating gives CASTTLEGNQPQHF.

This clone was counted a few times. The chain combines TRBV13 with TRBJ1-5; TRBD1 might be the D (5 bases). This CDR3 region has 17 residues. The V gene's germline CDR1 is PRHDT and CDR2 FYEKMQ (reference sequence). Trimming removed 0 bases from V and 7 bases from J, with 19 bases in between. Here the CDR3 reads CASSLGSAGRARQPQHF. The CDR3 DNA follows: TGTGCCAGCAGCTTAGGCTCCGCGGGCAGGGCTCGGCAGCCCCAGCATTTT.

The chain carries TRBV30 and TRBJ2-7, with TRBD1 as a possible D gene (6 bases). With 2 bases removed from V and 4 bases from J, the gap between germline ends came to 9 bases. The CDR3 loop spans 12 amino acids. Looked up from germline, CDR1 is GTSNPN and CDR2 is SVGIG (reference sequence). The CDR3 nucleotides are TGTGCCTGGAGTTTGAGGGGGTACGAGCAGTACTTC. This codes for CAWSLRGYEQYF.

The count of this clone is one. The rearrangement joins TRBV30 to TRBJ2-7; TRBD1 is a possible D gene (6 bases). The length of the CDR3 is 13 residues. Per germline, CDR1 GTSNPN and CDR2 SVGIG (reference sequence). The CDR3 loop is CVGEGDTESEQYF. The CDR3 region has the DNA TGTGTCGGGGAAGGGGACACCGAAAGTGAGCAGTACTTC. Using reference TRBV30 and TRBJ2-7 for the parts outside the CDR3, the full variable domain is SQTIHQWPATLVQPVGSPLSLECTVEGTSNPNLYWYRQAAGRGLQLLFYSVGIGQISSEVPQNLSASRPQDRQFILSSKKLLLSDSGFYLCVGEGDTESEQYFGPGTRLTVT.

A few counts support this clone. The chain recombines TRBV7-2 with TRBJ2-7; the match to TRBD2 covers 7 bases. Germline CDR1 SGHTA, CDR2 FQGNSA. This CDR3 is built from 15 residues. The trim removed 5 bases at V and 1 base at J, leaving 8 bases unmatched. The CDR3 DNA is TGTGCCAGCAGCCCCCTCGGCGGGGGATCCTACGAGCAGTACTTC. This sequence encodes CASSPLGGGSYEQYF.

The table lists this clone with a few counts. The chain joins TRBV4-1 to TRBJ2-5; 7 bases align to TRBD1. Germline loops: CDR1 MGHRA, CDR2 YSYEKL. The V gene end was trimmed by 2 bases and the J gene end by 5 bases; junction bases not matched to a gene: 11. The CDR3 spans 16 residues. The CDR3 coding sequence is TGCGCCAGCAGCCAATGGGGCCAGGGGGAACGCGAGACCCAGTACTTC. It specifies CASSQWGQGERETQYF.

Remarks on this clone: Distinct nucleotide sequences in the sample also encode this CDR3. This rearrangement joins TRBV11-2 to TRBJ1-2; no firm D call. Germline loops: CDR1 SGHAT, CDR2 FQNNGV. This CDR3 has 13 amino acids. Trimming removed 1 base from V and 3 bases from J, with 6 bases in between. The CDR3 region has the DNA TGTGCCAGCAGCTTAGGGCAGGACTATGGCTACACCTTC. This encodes CASSLGQDYGYTF.

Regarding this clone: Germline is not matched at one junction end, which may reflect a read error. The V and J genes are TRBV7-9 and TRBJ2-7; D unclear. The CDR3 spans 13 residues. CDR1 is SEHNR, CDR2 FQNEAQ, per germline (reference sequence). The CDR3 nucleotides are TGTGCCAGCAGCTTAGACGCAGGTGCTACTTTTGGGTTC. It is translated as CASSLDAGATFGF. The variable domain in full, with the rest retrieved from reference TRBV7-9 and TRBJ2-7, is DTGVSQNPRHKITKRGQNVTFRCDPISEHNRLYWYRQTLGQGPEFLTYFQNEAQLEKSRLLSDRFSAERPKGSFSTLEIQRTEQGDSAMYLCASSLDAGATFGFGPGTRLTVT.

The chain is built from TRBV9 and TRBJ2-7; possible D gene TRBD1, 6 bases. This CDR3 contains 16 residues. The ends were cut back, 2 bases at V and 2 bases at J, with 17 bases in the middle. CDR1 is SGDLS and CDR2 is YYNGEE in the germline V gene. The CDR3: CASSVQSGDTTYEQYF. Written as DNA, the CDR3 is TGTGCCAGCAGCGTTCAATCAGGGGATACCACCTACGAGCAGTACTTC.

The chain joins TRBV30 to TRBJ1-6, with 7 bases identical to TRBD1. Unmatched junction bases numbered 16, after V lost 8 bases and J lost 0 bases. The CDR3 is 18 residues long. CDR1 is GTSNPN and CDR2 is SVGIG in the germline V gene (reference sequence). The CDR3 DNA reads TGTGCCCTCAGGGGGGACATCGCCAAAAGCTCCTATAATTCACCCCTCCACTTT. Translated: CALRGDIAKSSYNSPLHF.

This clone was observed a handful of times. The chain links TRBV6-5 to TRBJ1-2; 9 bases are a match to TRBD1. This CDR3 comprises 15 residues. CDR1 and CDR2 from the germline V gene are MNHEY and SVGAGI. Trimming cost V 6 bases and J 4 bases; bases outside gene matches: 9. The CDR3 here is CASRFGTGTLYGYTF. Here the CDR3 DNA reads TGTGCCAGCAGGTTTGGGACAGGGACTCTCTATGGCTACACCTTC.

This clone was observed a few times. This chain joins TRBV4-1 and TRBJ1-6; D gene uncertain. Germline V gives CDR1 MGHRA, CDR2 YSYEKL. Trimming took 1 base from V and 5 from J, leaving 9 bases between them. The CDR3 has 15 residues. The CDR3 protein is CASSQGGTDNSPLHF. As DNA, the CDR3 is TGCGCCAGCAGCCAAGGGGGTACGGATAATTCACCCCTCCACTTT.

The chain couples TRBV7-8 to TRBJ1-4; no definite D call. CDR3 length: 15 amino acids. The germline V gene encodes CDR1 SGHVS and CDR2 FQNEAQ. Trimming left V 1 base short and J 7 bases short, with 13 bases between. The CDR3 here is CASSLGPSSGEKLFF. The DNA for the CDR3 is TGTGCCAGCAGCTTAGGTCCTTCATCGGGTGAAAAACTGTTTTTT.

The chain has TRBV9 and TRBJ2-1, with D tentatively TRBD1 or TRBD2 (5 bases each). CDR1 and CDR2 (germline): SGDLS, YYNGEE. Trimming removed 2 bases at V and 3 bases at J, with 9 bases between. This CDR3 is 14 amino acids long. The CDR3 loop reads CASSVRDGYNEQFF. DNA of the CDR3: TGTGCCAGCAGCGTCCGGGACGGCTACAATGAGCAGTTCTTC.

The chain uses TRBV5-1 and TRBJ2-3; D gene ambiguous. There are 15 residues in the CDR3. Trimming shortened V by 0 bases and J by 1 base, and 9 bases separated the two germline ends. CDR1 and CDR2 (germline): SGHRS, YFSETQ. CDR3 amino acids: CASSLEGGRTDTQYF. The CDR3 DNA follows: TGCGCCAGCAGCTTGGAAGGCGGCCGCACAGATACGCAGTATTTT. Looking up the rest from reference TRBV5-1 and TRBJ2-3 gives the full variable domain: KAGVTQTPRYLIKTRGQQVTLSCSPISGHRSVSWYQQTPGQGLQFLFEYFSETQRNKGNFPGRFSGRQFSNSRSEMNVSTLELGDSALYLCASSLEGGRTDTQYFGPGTRLTVL.

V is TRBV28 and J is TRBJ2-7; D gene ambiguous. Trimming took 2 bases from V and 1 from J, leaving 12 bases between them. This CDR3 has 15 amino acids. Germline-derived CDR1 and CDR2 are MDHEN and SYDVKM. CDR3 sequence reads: CASSLGIVRSYEQYF. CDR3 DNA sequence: TGTGCCAGCAGTTTAGGAATTGTCAGGTCCTACGAGCAGTACTTC.

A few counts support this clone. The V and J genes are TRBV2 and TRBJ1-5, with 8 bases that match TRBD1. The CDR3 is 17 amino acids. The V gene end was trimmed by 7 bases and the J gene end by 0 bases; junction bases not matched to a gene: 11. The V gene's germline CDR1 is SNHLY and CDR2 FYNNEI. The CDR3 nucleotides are TGTGCCAGCACGGCACAGGGGGGGAGATATAGCAATCAGCCCCAGCATTTT. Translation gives CASTAQGGRYSNQPQHF.

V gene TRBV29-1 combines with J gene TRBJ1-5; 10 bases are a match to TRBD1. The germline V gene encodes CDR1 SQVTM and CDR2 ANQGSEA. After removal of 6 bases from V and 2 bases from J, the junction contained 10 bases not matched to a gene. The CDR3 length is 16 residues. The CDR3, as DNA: TGCAGCGTCGTACCCTCCGGGACAGGGGGCAATCAGCCCCAGCATTTT. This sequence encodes CSVVPSGTGGNQPQHF. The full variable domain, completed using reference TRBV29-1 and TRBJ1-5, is SAVISQKPSRDICQRGTSLTIQCQVDSQVTMMFWYRQQPGQSLTLIATANQGSEATYESGFVIDKFPISRPNLTFSTLTVSNMSPEDSSIYLCSVVPSGTGGNQPQHFGDGTRLSIL.

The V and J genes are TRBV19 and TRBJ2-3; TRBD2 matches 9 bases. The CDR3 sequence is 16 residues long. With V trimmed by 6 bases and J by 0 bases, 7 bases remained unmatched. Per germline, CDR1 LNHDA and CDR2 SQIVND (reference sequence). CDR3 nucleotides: TGTGCCAGTAGCCTCGGACTAGCGACGAGCACAGATACGCAGTATTTT. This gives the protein CASSLGLATSTDTQYF.

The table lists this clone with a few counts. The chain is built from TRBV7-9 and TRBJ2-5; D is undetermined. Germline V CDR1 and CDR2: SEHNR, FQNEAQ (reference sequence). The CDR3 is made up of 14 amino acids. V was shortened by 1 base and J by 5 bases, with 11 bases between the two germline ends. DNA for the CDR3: TGTGCCAGCAGCTTAGATCGGGCCGGGGAGACCCAGTACTTC. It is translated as CASSLDRAGETQYF.

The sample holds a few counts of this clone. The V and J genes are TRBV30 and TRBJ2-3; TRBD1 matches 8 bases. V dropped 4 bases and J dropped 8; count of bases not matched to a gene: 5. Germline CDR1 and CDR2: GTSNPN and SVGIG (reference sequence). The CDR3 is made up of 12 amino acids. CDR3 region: CAWTGGAGTQYF. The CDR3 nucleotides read TGTGCCTGGACAGGGGGCGCGGGTACGCAGTATTTT.

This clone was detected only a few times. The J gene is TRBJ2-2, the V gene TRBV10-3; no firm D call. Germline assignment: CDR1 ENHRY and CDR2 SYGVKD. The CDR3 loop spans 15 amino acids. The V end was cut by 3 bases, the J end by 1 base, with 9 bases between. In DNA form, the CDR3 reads TGTGCCATCAGTGATGCAGGCCAGAACACCGGGGAGCTGTTTTTT. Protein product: CAISDAGQNTGELFF.

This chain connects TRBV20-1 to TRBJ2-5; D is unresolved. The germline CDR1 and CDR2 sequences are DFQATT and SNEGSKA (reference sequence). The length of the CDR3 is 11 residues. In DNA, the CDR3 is TGCAGCCCGACCTGGGGAGAGACCCAGTACTTC. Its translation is CSPTWGETQYF.

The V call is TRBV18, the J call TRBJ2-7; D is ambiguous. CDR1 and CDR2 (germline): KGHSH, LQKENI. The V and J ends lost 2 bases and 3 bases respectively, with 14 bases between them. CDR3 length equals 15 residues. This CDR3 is CASSPMGLLDYEQYF. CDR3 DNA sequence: TGTGCCAGCTCACCAATGGGGTTGCTTGACTACGAGCAGTACTTC.